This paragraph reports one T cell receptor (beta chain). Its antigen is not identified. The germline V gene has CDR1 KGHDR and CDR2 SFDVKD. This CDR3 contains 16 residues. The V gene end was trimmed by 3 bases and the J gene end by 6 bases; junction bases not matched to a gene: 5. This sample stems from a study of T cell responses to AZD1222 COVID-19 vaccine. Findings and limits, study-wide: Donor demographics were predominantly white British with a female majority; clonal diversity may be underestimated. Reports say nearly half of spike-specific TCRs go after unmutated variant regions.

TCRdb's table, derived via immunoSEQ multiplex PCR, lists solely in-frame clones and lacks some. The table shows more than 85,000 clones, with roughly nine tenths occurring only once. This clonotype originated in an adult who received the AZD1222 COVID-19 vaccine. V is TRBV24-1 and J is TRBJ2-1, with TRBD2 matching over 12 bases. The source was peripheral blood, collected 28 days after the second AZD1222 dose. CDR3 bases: TGTGCCACCAGTGATCGACTAGCGGGAGAAGCCAATGAGCAGTTCTTC. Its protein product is CATSDRLAGEANEQFF.